Listed below are T cell receptor beta chains from one sample, sequenced in a study of cytomegalovirus exposure and HLA in healthy donors. TCRdb's copy holds only in-frame clones and misses some; the assay was immunoSEQ multiplex PCR. Among around 170,000 clones listed, 75% to 90% were seen once. The sequencing input was PBMCs. Source of these receptors: a man aged 40-55 years in good health and CMV-seropositive. The conserved cysteine and the conserved F or W are not part of the CDR3 here. A D gene is named only where the DNA matches it firmly. Clone size is stated in some rows and not others, as once, few, many or a class when expanded.

v_gene: TRBV6-5; abundance: NA; d_gene: NA; j_gene: TRBJ1-4; CDR3aa: ASRPPGDYEKLF
v_gene: TRBV4-2; abundance: few; d_gene: NA; j_gene: TRBJ1-5; CDR3aa: ASSQEMRGNQPQH
v_gene: TRBV2; abundance: NA; d_gene: NA; j_gene: TRBJ2-1; CDR3aa: ASKEPGEQF
v_gene: TRBV10-3; abundance: NA; d_gene: NA; j_gene: TRBJ2-5; CDR3aa: AIRLPGAEETQY
v_gene: TRBV21-1; abundance: NA; d_gene: NA; j_gene: TRBJ2-7; CDR3aa: ASSAATSGAPYYEQY
v_gene: TRBV7-9; abundance: NA; d_gene: NA; j_gene: TRBJ2-7; CDR3aa: ASSPPLEPQY
v_gene: TRBV2; abundance: few; d_gene: NA; j_gene: TRBJ2-2; CDR3aa: ASTDRGTGELF
v_gene: TRBV10-3; abundance: few; d_gene: NA; j_gene: TRBJ2-7; CDR3aa: AISGGGYYEQY
v_gene: TRBV11-2; abundance: NA; d_gene: NA; j_gene: TRBJ2-7; CDR3aa: ASGRGSYEQY
v_gene: TRBV10-3; abundance: NA; d_gene: TRBD1; j_gene: TRBJ2-7; CDR3aa: ASQPGGLGRGLFDEQY
v_gene: TRBV7-2; abundance: NA; d_gene: NA; j_gene: TRBJ2-1; CDR3aa: ASSLAAELYNEQF
v_gene: TRBV9; abundance: NA; d_gene: TRBD1; j_gene: TRBJ1-2; CDR3aa: ASSVGQGGAYGYT
v_gene: TRBV28; abundance: NA; d_gene: NA; j_gene: TRBJ2-3; CDR3aa: ATRDSRTDTQY
v_gene: TRBV9; abundance: few; d_gene: TRBD2; j_gene: TRBJ2-5; CDR3aa: ASSVTTGGETQY
v_gene: TRBV2; abundance: few; d_gene: NA; j_gene: TRBJ2-7; CDR3aa: ASKFSGQYAYEQY
v_gene: TRBV7-2; abundance: NA; d_gene: TRBD1; j_gene: TRBJ1-6; CDR3aa: ASSLGSGGNSPLH
v_gene: TRBV4-2; abundance: NA; d_gene: NA; j_gene: TRBJ2-7; CDR3aa: ASSPQQAYEQY
v_gene: TRBV28; abundance: NA; d_gene: TRBD2; j_gene: TRBJ2-1; CDR3aa: ASSPQASGGVGEQF
v_gene: TRBV7-3; abundance: NA; d_gene: TRBD1; j_gene: TRBJ1-1; CDR3aa: ASRSGQGNTEAF
v_gene: TRBV11-2; abundance: NA; d_gene: NA; j_gene: TRBJ2-5; CDR3aa: ASSLILETQY
v_gene: TRBV21-1; abundance: NA; d_gene: NA; j_gene: TRBJ2-7; CDR3aa: ASTPWTRRVYEQY
v_gene: TRBV7-9; abundance: NA; d_gene: NA; j_gene: NA; CDR3aa: SSSLEGFEQY
v_gene: TRBV19; abundance: NA; d_gene: TRBD1; j_gene: TRBJ2-5; CDR3aa: ASGTGDQETQY
v_gene: TRBV29-1; abundance: NA; d_gene: TRBD2; j_gene: TRBJ2-2; CDR3aa: SVAGGGRGIGELF
v_gene: TRBV7-9; abundance: few; d_gene: NA; j_gene: TRBJ1-3; CDR3aa: ASSHAGNTIY
v_gene: TRBV10-1; abundance: NA; d_gene: TRBD2; j_gene: TRBJ2-7; CDR3aa: ASSLAGGYEQY
v_gene: TRBV19; abundance: NA; d_gene: TRBD2; j_gene: TRBJ2-4; CDR3aa: ASSSSSGGAGIQY
v_gene: TRBV18; abundance: NA; d_gene: TRBD2; j_gene: TRBJ2-3; CDR3aa: ASSQAGGTDTQY
v_gene: TRBV7-2; abundance: few; d_gene: NA; j_gene: TRBJ2-3; CDR3aa: ASSRVVTDTQY
v_gene: TRBV11-3; abundance: NA; d_gene: TRBD2; j_gene: TRBJ2-1; CDR3aa: ASSLGGLAGDNEQF
v_gene: TRBV7-6; abundance: NA; d_gene: NA; j_gene: TRBJ2-7; CDR3aa: ASSSGEPYEQY
v_gene: TRBV5-1; abundance: NA; d_gene: NA; j_gene: TRBJ1-2; CDR3aa: ASSERVVSNYGYT
v_gene: TRBV6-6; abundance: NA; d_gene: TRBD2; j_gene: TRBJ2-1; CDR3aa: ASSSTSGGYNEQF
v_gene: TRBV5-1; abundance: NA; d_gene: TRBD1; j_gene: TRBJ1-2; CDR3aa: ASSLATAQGAYGYT
v_gene: TRBV19; abundance: once; d_gene: NA; j_gene: TRBJ2-1; CDR3aa: ASSILGRGIYNEQF
v_gene: TRBV5-4; abundance: NA; d_gene: NA; j_gene: TRBJ2-3; CDR3aa: ASSAGMDTQY
v_gene: TRBV6-1; abundance: NA; d_gene: NA; j_gene: TRBJ1-6; CDR3aa: ASSEAPGNSPLH
v_gene: TRBV6-4; abundance: NA; d_gene: NA; j_gene: TRBJ2-2; CDR3aa: ASSKQGTGELF
v_gene: TRBV7-9; abundance: NA; d_gene: TRBD2; j_gene: TRBJ2-3; CDR3aa: ASSLTSSGGAGDTQY
v_gene: TRBV6-5; abundance: NA; d_gene: TRBD1; j_gene: TRBJ1-3; CDR3aa: ASSYSGQAGNTIY
v_gene: TRBV6-5; abundance: NA; d_gene: TRBD1; j_gene: TRBJ2-5; CDR3aa: ASSAGQGRETQY
v_gene: TRBV7-9; abundance: NA; d_gene: NA; j_gene: TRBJ1-3; CDR3aa: ASSLDGRGGNTIY
v_gene: TRBV9; abundance: NA; d_gene: TRBD1; j_gene: TRBJ1-2; CDR3aa: ASSAVDRGLGYT
v_gene: TRBV6-1; abundance: NA; d_gene: NA; j_gene: TRBJ2-5; CDR3aa: ASSPIGGGRETQY
v_gene: TRBV19; abundance: NA; d_gene: TRBD1; j_gene: TRBJ2-1; CDR3aa: ASSGTGSYNEQF
v_gene: TRBV27; abundance: few; d_gene: NA; j_gene: TRBJ2-7; CDR3aa: ASSPANSYYEQY
v_gene: TRBV28; abundance: NA; d_gene: TRBD2; j_gene: TRBJ2-3; CDR3aa: ASSPVAGLTDTQY
v_gene: TRBV6-1; abundance: NA; d_gene: NA; j_gene: TRBJ1-1; CDR3aa: ASSEPPVEGRVWTEAF
v_gene: TRBV27; abundance: NA; d_gene: NA; j_gene: TRBJ1-2; CDR3aa: ASSLSSGGNYGYT
v_gene: TRBV18; abundance: NA; d_gene: NA; j_gene: TRBJ1-1; CDR3aa: ASSPPGKQGTEAF
v_gene: TRBV5-6; abundance: NA; d_gene: NA; j_gene: TRBJ2-7; CDR3aa: ASSLGTGYEQY
v_gene: TRBV6-1; abundance: NA; d_gene: NA; j_gene: TRBJ2-7; CDR3aa: ASSEGQGGSYEQY
v_gene: TRBV9; abundance: NA; d_gene: NA; j_gene: TRBJ2-3; CDR3aa: ASSGPREKGTDTQY
v_gene: TRBV19; abundance: NA; d_gene: TRBD1; j_gene: TRBJ2-3; CDR3aa: ASRDRGYLDTQY
v_gene: TRBV6-4; abundance: NA; d_gene: TRBD1; j_gene: TRBJ1-2; CDR3aa: ASSETGDGYT
v_gene: TRBV7-9; abundance: NA; d_gene: NA; j_gene: TRBJ2-3; CDR3aa: ASSPGEAGRYTDTQY